This T cell receptor (beta chain) emerged from a study of T cell responses to AZD1222 COVID-19 vaccine. Study-level points and caveats: Clonal diversity was possibly underestimated; the donors were predominantly white British and more often female.

The V gene end was trimmed by 5 bases and the J gene end by 5 bases; junction bases not matched to a gene: 1. This CDR3 is 12 amino acids long. Germline V gene data show CDR1 as SNHLY and CDR2 as FYNNEI. About this clone: What it binds is not known.

Only in-frame clones appear in the TCRdb table, and some are missing; sequencing was by immunoSEQ multiplex PCR. Among 65,000 to 90,000 clones listed, roughly 87% were seen once. Analysis merged second doses at about 4 or about 12 weeks. This specimen was peripheral blood, taken 28 days after the second AZD1222 dose. The rearrangement joins TRBV2 to TRBJ2-7, with 9 bases fitting TRBD1. This TCR derives from an adult who received the AZD1222 COVID-19 vaccine. The CDR3 coding sequence is TGTGCCAGCAGTACAGGGGGCAACGAGCAGTACTTC. Translated: CASSTGGNEQYF.